This T cell receptor (beta chain) was recorded in a study of blood T cell repertoires in COVID-19. Study-wide context: Spain, Italy and the United States supplied samples that represented acute and convalescent COVID-19. T cells, B-cell-depleted T cells, or PBMCs supplied cDNA or gDNA.

TCRdb's table, derived via immunoSEQ multiplex PCR, lists solely in-frame clones and lacks some. The sample lists fewer than 200,000 clones, around 84% seen once, with 3% to 3.5% in the top ten. Participants reported their clinical history, and cohort assignment relied on those reports. The CDR3 contains 12 residues. Germline assignment: CDR1 LNHDA and CDR2 SQIVND (reference sequence). V was trimmed by 5 bases and J by 7 bases, leaving 6 bases between them. The chain couples TRBV19 to TRBJ1-6; D not certain. The clonotype was recovered from a woman aged 30 to 39 who had been exposed to COVID-19. The sequenced sample was PBMCs or T cells enriched from blood (not recorded which). CDR3 bases: TGTGCCAGTAGTCTCCCGAATTCACCCCTCCACTTT. Translation gives CASSLPNSPLHF. Looking up the rest from reference TRBV19 and TRBJ1-6 gives the full variable domain: DGGITQSPKYLFRKEGQNVTLSCEQNLNHDAMYWYRQDPGQGLRLIYYSQIVNDFQKGDIAEGYSVSREKKESFPLTVTSAQKNPTAFYLCASSLPNSPLHFGNGTRLTVT.